The T cell receptor beta chain under discussion was sequenced for a study of T cells in Graves' hyperthyroidism and ophthalmopathy. The CDR3 sequence is 15 residues long. V gave up 0 bases and J gave up 3 bases; unmatched junction bases: 5. Germline loops: CDR1 SGHRS, CDR2 YFSETQ. This clonotype occurred many times. The target antigen is unknown. General observations from the study: Using 13 V-J features, a model discriminated ophthalmopathy from stable hyperthyroidism.

Amplification targeted TCR beta CDR3 regions from RNA transcripts. The HTBI primer set drove a first-round RT-PCR of the TCR CDR3. TCRdb itself ran the multiplex PCR reads through MiXCR, one entry per CDR3 protein. The sample contains around 500,000 distinct CDR3 sequences, 13% to 15% of which appear only once. This rearrangement joins TRBV5-1 to TRBJ1-1; 7 positions agree with TRBD1. The sequence came from a woman younger than 35 with Graves' hyperthyroidism. What was sequenced was blood. The CDR3 DNA reads as TGCGCCAGCAGCTTGGGGGACAGTCGCTACACTGAAGCTTTCTTT. Translating it yields CASSLGDSRYTEAFF.